The clone carrying this TCR beta chain was counted a few times. The CDR3 has 15 residues. Germline loops: CDR1 SGHTA, CDR2 FQGNSA. Deletions cut 3 bases from V and 6 bases from J, with 16 bases between. Expressed TCRB transcripts were sequenced because the entire RNA isolate underwent reverse transcription. Generated by immunoSEQ multiplex PCR, the TCRdb table keeps only in-frame clones and is missing some. The sample yields 680,000 or so clones, about 14% seen once. The source of the sample is a study of beta chain features in type 1 diabetes. This clonotype was obtained from a man between 18 and 35 years old in good health. The material sequenced was naive CD4+ T cells from blood. The chain couples TRBV7-2 to TRBJ2-3; D is possibly TRBD1 or TRBD2 (5 bases each). The CDR3 is CASSFWGPGLDTQYF. CDR3 in DNA: TGTGCCAGCAGCTTCTGGGGACCGGGTTTGGATACGCAGTATTTT.